This TCR beta chain came from a study of T cells in Graves' hyperthyroidism and ophthalmopathy (dated by TCRdb to the late 2010s). About the full investigation: Peripheral blood samples were taken at the time of initial diagnosis, prior to any treatment. To identify TCR V-J signatures that set the groups apart, the researchers used a discovery cohort of 90 to 100 patients, made up of roughly 40 with Graves' ophthalmopathy and 57 with stable Graves' hyperthyroidism. Whether ophthalmopathy could be predicted prospectively was tested in an independent validation cohort made up of 18 hyperthyroidism patients plus 17 patients who later progressed to ophthalmopathy. For training and testing, the 95 to 100 patients in the discovery cohort were randomly divided in a 7:3 ratio. Thyroid tissue and blood T-cell repertoires from six or seven Graves' hyperthyroidism patients were also compared in the study. After blood sampling, hyperthyroidism patients were treated with methimazole at a starting dose of 30 mg daily, and ophthalmopathy patients were treated with high-dose intravenous methylprednisolone. The paper describes TCR Vbeta CDR3 sequencing of 140 or so peripheral blood samples, made up of 43 ophthalmopathy patients, around 78 hyperthyroidism patients and some 17 progressor patients. Points the paper makes about the study in general: A model built on a 13 V-J signature distinguished ophthalmopathy from stable hyperthyroidism, reaching roughly 88% sensitivity and around 81% specificity in cross-validation and 80%/75% in testing. Most expanded thyroid clonotypes (frequency above 0.001) were also found in blood, which suggests that blood repertoires may mirror thyroid immune responses. Sample size was not statistically predetermined, and blinding of investigators to group allocation was not performed. During validation, the model predicted progression to ophthalmopathy a median of roughly 7.1 months ahead of onset, with around 71% sensitivity and 72.22% specificity.

This clonotype has only a few counts. Its recognized antigen is unknown. No quality values exist for individual bases; no much larger clone is one base distant. TCR beta CDR3 regions were amplified from RNA transcripts. A first-round RT-PCR of the TCR CDR3 used the HTBI primer set with the Qiagen OneStep RT-PCR kit. Libraries were constructed in a second round of multiplex PCR, after which size selection and purification were carried out. Sequencing of the libraries was done on an Illumina HiSeq2000 using paired-end 100 bp reads. Processing in the source paper ran as follows. SOAPnuke was used to process the raw data, removing reads that contained adapters or uncalled bases, had a mean Phred below 15, or lacked an exact match to the constant primer or identifier. High-quality paired reads were merged with COPE v1.2.5, and unique nucleotide sequences were defined as clonotypes. Clonotypes were aligned to IMGT TRBV, TRBD and TRBJ reference segments using MiTCR v1.1. The analysis included only V-J combinations with a frequency above 0.0001, which together covered around 99% of the repertoires. A TCS score was defined as the ratio between F50 (clonal expansion) and ExV (chaos), using BLOSUM62-based TCRdist between CDR3 peptides within each V-J. Welch's t-statistics and random forest reduced some 510 V-J features to 10 to 15, which were used in a naive Bayes classifier (R e1071). TCRdb redid the processing of the public reads, applying fastp at Q25 and MiXCR, and retained in-frame beta chains. Entries are consolidated by CDR3 protein sequence, retaining the most common genes and DNA. The authors' filters were not applied to this entry. The sample profile shows around 690,000 distinct CDR3 sequences; around a sixth of them were found once. The ten largest clones represent about 16% of the sample.

Trimming removed 5 bases from V and 0 bases from J, leaving 17 bases between the germline ends. The CDR3, cysteine through phenylalanine, is 17 amino acids long. The CDR3 DNA has 51 bases and is translated from base 1. Per the germline V gene, MNHEY is the CDR1 and SVGEGT is the CDR2. Graves' hyperthyroidism was defined as stable when no progression to ophthalmopathy occurred over 18 months of follow-up. Hyperthyroidism patients were newly diagnosed, with disease duration under 2 months, and aged 18 to 65 years. The study excluded patients with uncontrolled infections, other autoimmune diseases, pregnancy or lactation. Diagnoses relied on clinical symptoms, serum thyroxine and TRAb, thyroid ultrasound and orbital computed tomography. PBMCs were isolated from around 10 ml of fresh peripheral blood by Ficoll-Paque density gradient centrifugation. Total RNA was extracted with Trizol reagent, and quality was checked on an Agilent 2100 Bioanalyzer.

Sequencing used blood. Rearrangement joined TRBV6-2 or TRBV6-3 to TRBJ1-5; the D gene is perhaps TRBD1, from 5 matching bases. The source is a man between 50 and 59 years old with Graves' hyperthyroidism. The nucleotide sequence is TGTGCCAGCAGTGCCGGACACGGGGGATTTAGCAATCAGCCCCAGCATTTT. Its translation reads: CASSAGHGGFSNQPQHF.